This T cell receptor beta chain comes out of a study of T cell changes during pregnancy in multiple sclerosis. TCRdb keeps only in-frame clones here, not all; method: immunoSEQ multiplex PCR. The sample has approximately 70,000 clones, just over 90% seen once. This CDR3 is built from 17 residues. CDR1 is PRHDT and CDR2 is FYEKMQ in the germline V gene (reference sequence). The ends lost 1 base at V and 5 bases at J; junction bases unmatched: 8. The chain uses TRBV13 and TRBJ2-1; 10 bases fit TRBD2. This receptor was obtained from a female donor with multiple sclerosis, enrolled in a pregnancy study. Here the sequenced sample was peripheral blood, taken after pregnancy. Written as DNA, the CDR3 is TGTGCCAGCAGCTTAGCTTTAAGGACTAGCGGAAACAATGAGCAGTTCTTC. Translation gives CASSLALRTSGNNEQFF.